This TCR beta chain emerged from a study of shared clonotypes between healthy human individuals. Only one count was recorded for this clone. Antigen: not known. CDR1 is KGHSH and CDR2 is LQKENI in the germline V gene. This CDR3 is built from 15 residues. The germline V and J ends were trimmed by 0 bases and 2 bases, with 10 bases remaining between them. Profiled with immunoSEQ multiplex PCR; TCRdb holds only in-frame clones, not every one. The sample yields fewer than 3 million clones, approximately 90% seen once. Partitioning of CD4+ cells yielded a CD45RA+ naive subset and a CD45RA-negative memory subset. Study-wide results and limits: Larger estimated richness was generally recorded for naive subsets relative to memory subsets. The study found lower generation probabilities in non-shared clonotypes than in those shared by all four donors. Only blood samples were collected, and tissue repertoires likely differ.

This receptor was taken from a man aged 18 to 35 in good health. Some clones in this sample may be carry-over from other donors' samples. Sequenced material: naive CD4+ T cells from PBMCs. The subset denotes: CD45RA+ positively selected. The rearrangement joins TRBV18 to TRBJ1-1, with D unclear. The CDR3 DNA follows: TGTGCCAGCTCACCACCGTCGACTGATAACACTGAAGCTTTCTTT. Amino acids: CASSPPSTDNTEAFF.